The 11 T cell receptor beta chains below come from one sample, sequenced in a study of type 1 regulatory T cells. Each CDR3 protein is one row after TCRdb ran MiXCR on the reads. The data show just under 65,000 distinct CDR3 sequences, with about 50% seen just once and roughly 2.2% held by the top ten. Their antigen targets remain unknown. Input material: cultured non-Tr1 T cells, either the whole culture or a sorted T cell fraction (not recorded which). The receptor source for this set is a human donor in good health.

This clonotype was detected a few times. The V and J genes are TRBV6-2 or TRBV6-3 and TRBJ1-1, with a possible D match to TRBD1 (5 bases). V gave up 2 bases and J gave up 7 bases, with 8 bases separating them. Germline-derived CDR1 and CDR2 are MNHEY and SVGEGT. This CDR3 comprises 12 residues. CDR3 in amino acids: CASSYPGLEAFF. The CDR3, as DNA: TGTGCCAGCAGTTACCCAGGGCTTGAAGCTTTCTTT.

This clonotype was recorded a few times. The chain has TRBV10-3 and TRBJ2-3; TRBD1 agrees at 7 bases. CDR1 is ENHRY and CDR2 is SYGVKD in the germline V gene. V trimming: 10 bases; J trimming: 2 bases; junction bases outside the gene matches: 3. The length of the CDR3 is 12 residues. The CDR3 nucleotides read TGTGCCACCGGACAGGACACAGATACGCAGTATTTT. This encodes CATGQDTDTQYF.

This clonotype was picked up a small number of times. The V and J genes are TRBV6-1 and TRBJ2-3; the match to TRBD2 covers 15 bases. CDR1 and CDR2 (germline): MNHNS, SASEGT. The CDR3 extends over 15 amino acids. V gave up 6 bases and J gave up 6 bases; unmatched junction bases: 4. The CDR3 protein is CASRIGTSGGDTQYF. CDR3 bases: TGTGCCAGCAGGATCGGGACTAGCGGGGGGGATACGCAGTATTTT.

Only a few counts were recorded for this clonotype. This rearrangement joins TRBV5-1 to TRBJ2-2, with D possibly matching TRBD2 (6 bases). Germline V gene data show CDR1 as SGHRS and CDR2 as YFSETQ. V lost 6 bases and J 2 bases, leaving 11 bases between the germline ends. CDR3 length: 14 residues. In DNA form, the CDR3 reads TGCGCCAGCACCCCTGGGACTAACACCGGGGAGCTGTTTTTT. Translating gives CASTPGTNTGELFF.

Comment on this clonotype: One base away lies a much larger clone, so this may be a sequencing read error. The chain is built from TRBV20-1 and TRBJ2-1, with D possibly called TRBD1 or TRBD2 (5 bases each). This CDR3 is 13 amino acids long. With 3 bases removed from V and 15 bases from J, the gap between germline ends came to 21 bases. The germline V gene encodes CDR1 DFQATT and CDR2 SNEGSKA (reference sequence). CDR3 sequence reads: CSARAAGTRRWFF. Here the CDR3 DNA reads TGCAGTGCTAGGGCTGCCGGGACCCGACGTTGGTTCTTC.

CDR3 DNA: TGTGCCAGCAGCCAAGGAGGCGGGGCGGCTGAAGCTTTCTTT. Its translation is CASSQGGGAAEAFF. The J gene is TRBJ1-1, the V gene TRBV4-2; a weak D match, TRBD1 (5 bases). V was trimmed by 1 base and J by 6 bases, leaving 12 bases between them. CDR1 and CDR2 from the germline V gene are LGHNA and YNFKEQ. The CDR3 runs 14 residues.

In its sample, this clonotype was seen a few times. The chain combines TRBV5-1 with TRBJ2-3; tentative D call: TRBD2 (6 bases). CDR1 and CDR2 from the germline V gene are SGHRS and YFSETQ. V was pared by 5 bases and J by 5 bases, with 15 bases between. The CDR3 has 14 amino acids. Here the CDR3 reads CASSFRGSEDTQYF. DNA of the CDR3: TGCGCCAGCAGTTTCCGGGGGTCTGAAGATACGCAGTATTTT.

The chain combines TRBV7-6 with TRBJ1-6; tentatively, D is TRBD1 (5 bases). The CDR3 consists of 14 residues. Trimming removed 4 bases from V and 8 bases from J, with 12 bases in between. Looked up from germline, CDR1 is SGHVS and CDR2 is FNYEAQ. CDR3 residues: CASSSDSRYSPLHF. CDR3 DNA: TGTGCCAGCAGCTCCGACAGTCGCTATTCACCCCTCCACTTT.

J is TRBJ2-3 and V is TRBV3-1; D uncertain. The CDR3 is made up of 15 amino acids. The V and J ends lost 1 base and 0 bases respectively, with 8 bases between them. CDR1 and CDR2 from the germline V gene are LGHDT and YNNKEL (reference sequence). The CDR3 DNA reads TGTGCCAGCAGCCAAGTATGGCCTAGCACAGATACGCAGTATTTT. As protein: CASSQVWPSTDTQYF.

CDR3 loop: CASSQVPSGGLQETQYF. In DNA, the CDR3 is TGCGCCAGCAGCCAAGTCCCTAGCGGGGGACTACAAGAGACCCAGTACTTC. V and J are TRBV4-3 and TRBJ2-5, with TRBD2 matching over 10 bases. V shed 1 base and J 2 bases; nucleotides not matched to a gene: 7. Per germline, CDR1 LGHNA and CDR2 YSLEER. This CDR3 region has 17 residues.

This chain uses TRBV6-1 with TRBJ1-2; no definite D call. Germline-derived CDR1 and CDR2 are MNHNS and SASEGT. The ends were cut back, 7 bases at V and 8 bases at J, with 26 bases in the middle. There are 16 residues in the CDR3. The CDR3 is CASTGGKTEVGGGYTF. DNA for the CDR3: TGTGCCAGCACCGGAGGGAAGACTGAAGTTGGCGGCGGCTACACCTTC.